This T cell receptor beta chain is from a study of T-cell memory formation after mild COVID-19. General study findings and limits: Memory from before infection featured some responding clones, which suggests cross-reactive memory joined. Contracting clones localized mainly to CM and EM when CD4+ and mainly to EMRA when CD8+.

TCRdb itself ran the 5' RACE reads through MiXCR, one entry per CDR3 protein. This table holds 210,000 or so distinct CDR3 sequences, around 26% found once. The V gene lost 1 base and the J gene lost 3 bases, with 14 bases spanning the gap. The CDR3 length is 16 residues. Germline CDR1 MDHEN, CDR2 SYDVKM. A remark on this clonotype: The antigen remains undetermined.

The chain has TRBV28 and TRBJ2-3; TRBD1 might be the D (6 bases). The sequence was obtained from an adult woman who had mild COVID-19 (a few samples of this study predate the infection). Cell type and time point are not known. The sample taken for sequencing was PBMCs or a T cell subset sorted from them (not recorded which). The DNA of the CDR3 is TGTGCCAGCAGTTTATCGGTGGGCAGGGGAACAGATACGCAGTATTTT. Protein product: CASSLSVGRGTDTQYF. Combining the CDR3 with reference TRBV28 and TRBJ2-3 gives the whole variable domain DVKVTQSSRYLVKRTGEKVFLECVQDMDHENMFWYRQDPGLGLRLIYFSYDVKMKEKGDIPEGYSVSREKKERFSLILESASTNQTSMYLCASSLSVGRGTDTQYFGPGTRLTVL.